The rows below give T cell receptor beta chains drawn from one sample of a study of shared clonotypes between healthy human individuals. Assay: immunoSEQ multiplex PCR; the TCRdb copy retains only in-frame clones and omits some. Here the sample spans about 560,000 clones, around 78% being singletons. Sequences were obtained from PBMCs. The receptors come from a woman aged 40 to 49 in good health. Some clones in this sample may be carry-over from other donors' samples. Both conserved end residues are part of each CDR3. A D gene is named only where the DNA matches it firmly. The size entry is marked missing in some rows and otherwise reads once, few, many or a size class.

clone size: -; J gene: TRBJ2-7; V gene: TRBV29-1; D gene: -; CDR3 DNA: TGCAGCGTGGAACAGGGTAGCTACGAGCAGTACTTC; CDR3 protein: CSVEQGSYEQYF
clone size: -; J gene: TRBJ1-1; V gene: TRBV10-2; D gene: -; CDR3 DNA: TGCGCCAGCAGTGATAGCGGGTGGAACACTGAAGCTTTCTTT; CDR3 protein: CASSDSGWNTEAFF
clone size: -; J gene: TRBJ2-1; V gene: TRBV9; D gene: -; CDR3 DNA: TGTGCCAGCAGCGCGTGGGGGGCGCCTACCTACAATGAGCAGTTCTTC; CDR3 protein: CASSAWGAPTYNEQFF
clone size: -; J gene: TRBJ2-1; V gene: TRBV2; D gene: TRBD2; CDR3 DNA: TGTGCCAGCAGGCCCGGGACTAGCGGTAACAATGAGCAGTTCTTC; CDR3 protein: CASRPGTSGNNEQFF
clone size: -; J gene: TRBJ2-3; V gene: TRBV5-4; D gene: -; CDR3 DNA: TGTGCCAGCAGCTTGGAGGGCAGGGGTCCAACAGATACGCAGTATTTT; CDR3 protein: CASSLEGRGPTDTQYF
clone size: -; J gene: TRBJ2-5; V gene: TRBV6-6; D gene: -; CDR3 DNA: TGTGCCAGCAGAGCCGGGCTCGGAGGAGAGACCCAGTACTTC; CDR3 protein: CASRAGLGGETQYF
clone size: -; J gene: TRBJ1-1; V gene: TRBV28; D gene: TRBD1; CDR3 DNA: TGTGCCAGCAGCTCAGGGGGAGTGAACACTGAAGCTTTCTTT; CDR3 protein: CASSSGGVNTEAFF
clone size: -; J gene: TRBJ2-2; V gene: TRBV5-1; D gene: -; CDR3 DNA: TGCGCCAGCAGCTTGGTATCGGGAGAGGTCGGGGAGCTGTTTTTT; CDR3 protein: CASSLVSGEVGELFF
clone size: -; J gene: TRBJ1-1; V gene: TRBV5-1; D gene: TRBD1; CDR3 DNA: TGCGCCAGCAGCTACCGGACAGGGGGGGACACTGAAGCTTTCTTT; CDR3 protein: CASSYRTGGDTEAFF
clone size: -; J gene: TRBJ2-1; V gene: TRBV4-1; D gene: TRBD2; CDR3 DNA: TGCGCCAGCAGCCAAGATCCTAGCGGGGTTAACAATGAGCAGTTCTTC; CDR3 protein: CASSQDPSGVNNEQFF
clone size: -; J gene: TRBJ2-2; V gene: TRBV19; D gene: -; CDR3 DNA: TGTGCCTGCGGGGTGGGCGCGAACACCGGGGAGCTGTTTTTT; CDR3 protein: CACGVGANTGELFF
clone size: few; J gene: TRBJ2-3; V gene: TRBV5-4; D gene: -; CDR3 DNA: TGTGCCAGCAGCTTGACGGGAGTCACAGATACGCAGTATTTT; CDR3 protein: CASSLTGVTDTQYF
clone size: -; J gene: TRBJ2-1; V gene: TRBV7-3; D gene: TRBD2; CDR3 DNA: TGTGCCAGCGGTACCCCCGGAGGGAGGGAGTTCTTC; CDR3 protein: CASGTPGGREFF
clone size: -; J gene: TRBJ2-7; V gene: TRBV5-1; D gene: TRBD1; CDR3 DNA: TGCGCCAGCAGCCCTGGGACAGGGGGCACTGGGCAGTACTTC; CDR3 protein: CASSPGTGGTGQYF
clone size: -; J gene: TRBJ2-5; V gene: TRBV4-1; D gene: -; CDR3 DNA: TGCGCCAGCAGCCAAGATCTTTGGTCGGACCAAGAGACCCAGTACTTC; CDR3 protein: CASSQDLWSDQETQYF
clone size: -; J gene: TRBJ2-7; V gene: TRBV29-1; D gene: -; CDR3 DNA: TGCAGCGTTGAGGGGGGGGGACACATTCCCTACGAGCAGTACTTC; CDR3 protein: CSVEGGGHIPYEQYF
clone size: -; J gene: TRBJ2-7; V gene: TRBV7-2; D gene: -; CDR3 DNA: TGTGCCAGCAGCTTAAGGTTCGAGGGAAGTAGCGACGAGCAGTACTTC; CDR3 protein: CASSLRFEGSSDEQYF
clone size: -; J gene: TRBJ2-2; V gene: TRBV6-5; D gene: TRBD1; CDR3 DNA: TGTGCCAGCAGTTACTCTGCGACAGGGTACGGGGAGCTGTTTTTT; CDR3 protein: CASSYSATGYGELFF
clone size: -; J gene: TRBJ1-1; V gene: TRBV11-2; D gene: -; CDR3 DNA: TGTGCCAGCGCTTGGGGCCAGAACACTGAAGCTTTCTTT; CDR3 protein: CASAWGQNTEAFF
clone size: -; J gene: TRBJ1-1; V gene: TRBV29-1; D gene: -; CDR3 DNA: TGCAGCTTGGTGGACGGAGATCACACTGAAGCTTTCTTT; CDR3 protein: CSLVDGDHTEAFF
clone size: -; J gene: TRBJ2-3; V gene: TRBV5-4; D gene: -; CDR3 DNA: TGTGCCAGCAGCTTGCCCGCAGATACGCAGTATTTT; CDR3 protein: CASSLPADTQYF
clone size: -; J gene: TRBJ2-1; V gene: TRBV14; D gene: TRBD2; CDR3 DNA: TGTGCCAGCAGCCAAAGGGGCGGGAGCTCCTACAATGAGCAGTTCTTC; CDR3 protein: CASSQRGGSSYNEQFF
clone size: -; J gene: TRBJ1-4; V gene: TRBV6-1; D gene: TRBD1; CDR3 DNA: TGTGCCAGCATGGGACAGCTAAATGAAAAACTGTTTTTT; CDR3 protein: CASMGQLNEKLFF
clone size: -; J gene: TRBJ2-1; V gene: TRBV9; D gene: -; CDR3 DNA: TGTGCCAGCAGCCCCCCGGCCCTAGCTGAGCAGTTCTTC; CDR3 protein: CASSPPALAEQFF
clone size: once; J gene: TRBJ1-2; V gene: TRBV10-3; D gene: TRBD1; CDR3 DNA: TGTGCCATCAGTGAGGATCAGGGGGCAGGTGGCTACACCTTC; CDR3 protein: CAISEDQGAGGYTF
clone size: few; J gene: TRBJ2-3; V gene: TRBV9; D gene: -; CDR3 DNA: TGTGCCAGCAGCCTTTTTAGCGGCTTTAGCACAGATACGCAGTATTTT; CDR3 protein: CASSLFSGFSTDTQYF
clone size: -; J gene: TRBJ2-1; V gene: TRBV2; D gene: -; CDR3 DNA: TGTGCCAGCAGTGCGAGAGGTTGGGAGCAGTTCTTC; CDR3 protein: CASSARGWEQFF
clone size: -; J gene: TRBJ1-5; V gene: TRBV6-5; D gene: -; CDR3 DNA: TGTGCCAGCAGTTACTCGAGTAGCAATCAACCCCAGCATTTT; CDR3 protein: CASSYSSSNQPQHF
clone size: -; J gene: TRBJ2-7; V gene: TRBV7-9; D gene: -; CDR3 DNA: TGTGCCAGCAAACCTAGCGAGGACTACGAGCAGTACTTC; CDR3 protein: CASKPSEDYEQYF
clone size: -; J gene: TRBJ1-2; V gene: TRBV18; D gene: -; CDR3 DNA: TGTGCCAGCTCACCTACACCGGACGGTGATGGCTACACCTTC; CDR3 protein: CASSPTPDGDGYTF
clone size: -; J gene: TRBJ2-1; V gene: TRBV7-8; D gene: -; CDR3 DNA: TGTGCCAGCAGCCCAGTCTGGACGAAAACCTACAATGAGCAGTTCTTC; CDR3 protein: CASSPVWTKTYNEQFF
clone size: -; J gene: TRBJ2-1; V gene: TRBV6-4; D gene: TRBD2; CDR3 DNA: TGTGCCAGCAGTGCCTTAGCGGGCGCCGGGTACAATGAGCAGTTCTTC; CDR3 protein: CASSALAGAGYNEQFF
clone size: -; J gene: TRBJ2-3; V gene: TRBV10-3; D gene: -; CDR3 DNA: TGTGCCATCAGTGAGGGGGATACGCAGTATTTT; CDR3 protein: CAISEGDTQYF
clone size: -; J gene: TRBJ2-5; V gene: TRBV30; D gene: TRBD2; CDR3 DNA: TGTGCCTGGAGTGTAGCGGGGTCACGGACCCAGTACTTC; CDR3 protein: CAWSVAGSRTQYF
clone size: -; J gene: TRBJ2-5; V gene: TRBV30; D gene: -; CDR3 DNA: TGTGCCTGGAGTAGTCTGGAGACCCAGTACTTC; CDR3 protein: CAWSSLETQYF
clone size: -; J gene: TRBJ1-5; V gene: TRBV5-5; D gene: -; CDR3 DNA: TGTGCCAGCAGCCCACAGTGGAATCAGCCCCAGCATTTT; CDR3 protein: CASSPQWNQPQHF
clone size: -; J gene: TRBJ2-2; V gene: TRBV30; D gene: -; CDR3 DNA: TGTGCCTGGAGTGTACGGTGGGGTCAGGGGAACACCGGGGAGCTGTTTTTT; CDR3 protein: CAWSVRWGQGNTGELFF
clone size: many; J gene: TRBJ1-1; V gene: TRBV6-1; D gene: -; CDR3 DNA: TGTGCCAGCAGTCTCCCTACGGGAGGGGCTTTCTTT; CDR3 protein: CASSLPTGGAFF
clone size: -; J gene: TRBJ1-3; V gene: TRBV15; D gene: -; CDR3 DNA: TGTGCCACCAGCAGAGATTTTGGGAACACCATATATTTT; CDR3 protein: CATSRDFGNTIYF
clone size: many; J gene: TRBJ2-3; V gene: TRBV5-4; D gene: TRBD1; CDR3 DNA: TGTGCCAGCAGCGTGCCGGGACAGAGCACAGATACGCAGTATTTT; CDR3 protein: CASSVPGQSTDTQYF
clone size: -; J gene: TRBJ2-1; V gene: TRBV7-3; D gene: -; CDR3 DNA: TGTGCCAGCAGCTTAGCGGAAGGAACTGAGCAGTTCTTC; CDR3 protein: CASSLAEGTEQFF
clone size: once; J gene: TRBJ2-2; V gene: TRBV2; D gene: -; CDR3 DNA: TGTGCCAGCAGCCATGGGGACGAATACTTCACCGGGGAGCTGTTTTTT; CDR3 protein: CASSHGDEYFTGELFF
clone size: -; J gene: TRBJ2-4; V gene: TRBV28; D gene: -; CDR3 DNA: TGTGCCAGCACCGGCGGCGGGATAAACATTCAGTACTTC; CDR3 protein: CASTGGGINIQYF
clone size: -; J gene: TRBJ1-2; V gene: TRBV19; D gene: TRBD1; CDR3 DNA: TGTGCCAGTAGTGACCGGGACAGTGGAAGGGGCTACACCTTC; CDR3 protein: CASSDRDSGRGYTF
clone size: many; J gene: TRBJ2-7; V gene: TRBV5-1; D gene: TRBD2; CDR3 DNA: TGCGCCAGCAGCTCCCAACTAGCGCCCTCCTACGAGCAGTACTTC; CDR3 protein: CASSSQLAPSYEQYF
clone size: -; J gene: TRBJ1-2; V gene: TRBV28; D gene: TRBD1; CDR3 DNA: TGTGCCAGCAGTTTCGCCCGGGACAGGGGTGGCTACACCTTC; CDR3 protein: CASSFARDRGGYTF
clone size: -; J gene: TRBJ2-7; V gene: TRBV6-5; D gene: TRBD1; CDR3 DNA: TGTGCCAGCAGCCGAGACAGGGTACCTGCGAACGAGCAGTACTTC; CDR3 protein: CASSRDRVPANEQYF
clone size: -; J gene: TRBJ2-7; V gene: TRBV7-6; D gene: -; CDR3 DNA: TGTGCCAGCAGCTCTCTGTGGAGTTCGGTGCAGTACTTC; CDR3 protein: CASSSLWSSVQYF
clone size: -; J gene: TRBJ1-1; V gene: TRBV28; D gene: TRBD1; CDR3 DNA: TGTGCCAGCAGACAACAGGGGACCAGCACTGAAGCTTTCTTT; CDR3 protein: CASRQQGTSTEAFF
clone size: -; J gene: TRBJ2-5; V gene: TRBV15; D gene: TRBD2; CDR3 DNA: TGTGCCACCAGCCTCTATAGCGGGAGTTGGGGGACCCAGTACTTC; CDR3 protein: CATSLYSGSWGTQYF
clone size: -; J gene: TRBJ2-1; V gene: TRBV10-1; D gene: TRBD1; CDR3 DNA: TGCGCCAGCATCTTCAGGGGGCCTAATGAGCAGTTCTTC; CDR3 protein: CASIFRGPNEQFF
clone size: few; J gene: TRBJ1-5; V gene: TRBV4-2; D gene: -; CDR3 DNA: TGTGCCAGCAGCCAAGTCACAACCGGGACCGAGATCACCCCCCAGCATTTT; CDR3 protein: CASSQVTTGTEITPQHF
clone size: once; J gene: TRBJ2-1; V gene: TRBV9; D gene: -; CDR3 DNA: TGTGCCAGCAGCCCCCAGGGGTCCTACAATGAGCAGTTCTTC; CDR3 protein: CASSPQGSYNEQFF
clone size: -; J gene: TRBJ1-2; V gene: TRBV19; D gene: TRBD1; CDR3 DNA: TGTGCCAGTAGTATAGATGGACAGGGGCGATATGGCTACACCTTC; CDR3 protein: CASSIDGQGRYGYTF
clone size: many; J gene: TRBJ1-4; V gene: TRBV30; D gene: TRBD1; CDR3 DNA: TGTGCCTGGAGTGTAGGGACAGGGGATGAAAAACTGTTTTTT; CDR3 protein: CAWSVGTGDEKLFF
clone size: once; J gene: TRBJ2-7; V gene: TRBV15; D gene: TRBD1; CDR3 DNA: TGTGCCACCAGCAGAGATCGGCAGGGGGACATGCAGTACTTC; CDR3 protein: CATSRDRQGDMQYF
clone size: -; J gene: TRBJ1-2; V gene: TRBV2; D gene: -; CDR3 DNA: TGTGCCAGCAGTGTCCCCGGTGGCTACACCTTC; CDR3 protein: CASSVPGGYTF
clone size: -; J gene: TRBJ1-5; V gene: TRBV29-1; D gene: -; CDR3 DNA: TGCAGCGTCGGGGACCGTAATCAGCCCCAGCATTTT; CDR3 protein: CSVGDRNQPQHF
clone size: -; J gene: TRBJ2-3; V gene: TRBV6-5; D gene: -; CDR3 DNA: TGTGCCAGCAGACTTGACAGGCGACACACAGATACGCAGTATTTT; CDR3 protein: CASRLDRRHTDTQYF
clone size: -; J gene: TRBJ1-5; V gene: TRBV7-2; D gene: TRBD1; CDR3 DNA: TGTGCCAGCAGCTTATCATTGGACAGGGGGAATCAGCCCCAGCATTTT; CDR3 protein: CASSLSLDRGNQPQHF